This T cell receptor beta chain came from a study of Ad26.COV2.S vaccination and SARS-CoV-2 variants. Background on the study: Ad26.COV2.S arm of COV1001 included the donor. The authors gave Ad26.COV2.S intramuscularly, either once or twice 56 days apart.

As concerns this clone: The antigen remains unidentified.

Clones were read by immunoSEQ multiplex PCR, and TCRdb kept only the in-frame ones, dropping some. Of around 450,000 clones in the sample, 89% were seen once. V dropped 0 bases and J dropped 8 bases, with 5 bases sitting between them. The CDR3 loop spans 13 amino acids. Germline CDR1 reads MNHEY; CDR2 reads SVGAGI. General observations from the study: Researchers reported similar non-spike TCR breadth in vaccine and placebo recipients.

Documented treatment: over 15 received Ad26.COV2.S at low or high dose, single or two shots; 5 received placebo; per-sample allocation not given. Samples came from day 63 after the first vaccine or placebo injection. Ad26.COV2.S expressed prefusion-stabilized spike from the original Wuhan strain. This receptor was taken from a person aged 18 to 65 who received the Ad26.COV2.S COVID-19 vaccine or a placebo. The starting material was peripheral blood, obtained in a trial of Ad26.COV2.S vaccine versus placebo. This chain links TRBV6-5 with TRBJ1-6; no clear D. The CDR3 nucleotides are TGTGCCAGCAGTTACTCCCCCGATTCACCCCTCCACTTT. Its translation: CASSYSPDSPLHF.